These 30 T cell receptor beta chains share one sample of origin, sequenced in a study of PD-L1 blockade in urothelial cancer. TCRdb's copy holds only in-frame clones and misses some; the assay was immunoSEQ multiplex PCR. Among about 43,000 clones listed, about four fifths were seen once. Time point described: peripheral blood 6 weeks after treatment start. Source: PBMCs, taken around atezolizumab (anti-PD-L1) treatment. All receptors derive from a man between 60 and 75 years old with urothelial cancer.

The genes are TRBV28 and TRBJ1-5; weak D call: TRBD1 (5 bases). The CDR3 is 17 amino acids. Germline values: CDR1 MDHEN, CDR2 SYDVKM. V gave up 6 bases and J gave up 5 bases, with 23 bases separating them. In nucleotides, the CDR3 is TGTGCCAGCAGCCCACTCACATTCGACAGAAGGTATCAGCCCCAGCATTTT. This codes for CASSPLTFDRRYQPQHF. Supplemented by reference TRBV28 and TRBJ1-5, the full variable domain reads DVKVTQSSRYLVKRTGEKVFLECVQDMDHENMFWYRQDPGLGLRLIYFSYDVKMKEKGDIPEGYSVSREKKERFSLILESASTNQTSMYLCASSPLTFDRRYQPQHFGDGTRLSIL.

This sequence joins TRBV5-1 and TRBJ1-1, with 8 bases aligning to TRBD1. CDR1 and CDR2 from the germline V gene are SGHRS and YFSETQ. Trimming took 7 bases from V and 5 from J; bases not matched to a gene: 13. The CDR3 sequence is 15 residues long. In DNA, the CDR3 is TGCGCCAGCCAGAGAGGAGACGGACAGGGAACTGAAGCTTTCTTT. It codes for CASQRGDGQGTEAFF. The complete variable domain, with remaining parts taken from reference TRBV5-1 and TRBJ1-1, reads KAGVTQTPRYLIKTRGQQVTLSCSPISGHRSVSWYQQTPGQGLQFLFEYFSETQRNKGNFPGRFSGRQFSNSRSEMNVSTLELGDSALYLCASQRGDGQGTEAFFGQGTRLTVV.

The rearrangement links TRBV4-1 to TRBJ2-3, with TRBD2 matching over 13 bases. Germline V gene data show CDR1 as MGHRA and CDR2 as YSYEKL. The CDR3 has 17 residues. V trimming: 4 bases; J trimming: 4 bases; junction bases outside the gene matches: 8. The CDR3 loop is CASSRIGTSGVSDTQYF. CDR3 nucleotide sequence: TGCGCCAGCAGCCGAATTGGGACTAGCGGGGTGTCAGATACGCAGTATTTT.

In its sample, this clone was seen a few times. The chain employs TRBV6-5 and TRBJ1-6, with D perhaps matching TRBD1 (6 bases). The CDR3 consists of 14 residues. CDR1 MNHEY and CDR2 SVGAGI come from the germline V gene. V was pared by 2 bases and J by 10 bases, with 12 bases between. The CDR3 DNA follows: TGTGCCAGCAGTTACAAACAGGGTAACTCACCCCTCCACTTT. Its translation is CASSYKQGNSPLHF.

The chain's CDR3 is CASSFDLARDRGQGEQFF. The CDR3 DNA reads as TGTGCCAGCAGCTTCGACCTAGCTCGGGACAGGGGGCAAGGTGAGCAGTTCTTC. The chain is built from TRBV11-2 and TRBJ2-1; 12 positions match TRBD1. This CDR3 spans 18 amino acids. Per germline, CDR1 SGHAT and CDR2 FQNNGV. Trimming removed 3 bases from V and 9 bases from J; junction bases left unmatched: 15.

In this sample, this clone turned up a few times. The chain uses TRBV7-3 and TRBJ2-7; 7 nucleotides match TRBD2. This CDR3 comprises 14 residues. Germline values: CDR1 SGHTA, CDR2 FQGTGA. The trim removed 0 bases at V and 6 bases at J, leaving 5 bases unmatched. The CDR3 region is CASSLTGRVGEQYF. As DNA, the CDR3 is TGTGCCAGCAGCTTAACGGGGAGGGTTGGCGAGCAGTACTTC. Based on the CDR3 plus reference TRBV7-3 and TRBJ2-7, the full variable domain is GAGVSQTPSNKVTEKGKYVELRCDPISGHTALYWYRQSLGQGPEFLIYFQGTGAADDSGLPNDRFFAVRPEGSVSTLKIQRTERGDSAVYLCASSLTGRVGEQYFGPGTRLTVT.

This chain connects TRBV28 to TRBJ1-1, with D perhaps matching TRBD1 (5 bases). The CDR3 spans 14 residues. The V gene lost 7 bases and the J gene lost 4 bases, with 16 bases spanning the gap. The germline V gene encodes CDR1 MDHEN and CDR2 SYDVKM. As DNA, the CDR3 is TGTGCCAGCACTGGGGGAGGGATAGGCACTGAAGCTTTCTTT. It yields the protein CASTGGGIGTEAFF.

J is TRBJ2-2 and V is TRBV2; maybe TRBD1 (6 bases). V lost 8 bases and J lost 4, with 17 bases in between. The germline CDR1 and CDR2 sequences are SNHLY and FYNNEI. The CDR3 covers 15 residues. This CDR3 is CASSFRGLPTGELFF. The CDR3 DNA reads as TGTGCCAGCTCCTTCAGGGGCCTACCCACCGGGGAGCTGTTTTTT.

The gene calls are TRBV30 and TRBJ2-7, with D possibly matching TRBD1 (5 bases). Trimming shortened V by 0 bases and J by 7 bases, and 13 bases separated the two germline ends. Germline lookup yields CDR1 GTSNPN and CDR2 SVGIG (reference sequence). This CDR3 contains 13 residues. CDR3 coding DNA: TGTGCCTGGAGTGTACTCGGACACCTAGAGCAGTACTTC. This codes for CAWSVLGHLEQYF.

The V and J genes are TRBV10-2 and TRBJ1-2; D gene unclear. The V gene's germline CDR1 is WSHSY and CDR2 SAAADI. V was shortened by 6 bases and J by 8 bases, with 16 bases between the two germline ends. The CDR3 contains 13 residues. The CDR3 DNA sequence: TGCGCCAGCAGATCGGAGGGTGGAGGCGGCTACACCTTC. Its protein is CASRSEGGGGYTF.

The J gene is TRBJ1-3, the V gene TRBV11-2; tentative D call: TRBD1 (5 bases). This CDR3 contains 15 residues. In germline, CDR1 is SGHAT, CDR2 FQNNGV. V was trimmed by 5 bases and J by 0 bases, leaving 11 bases between them. The CDR3 region has the DNA TGTGCCAGCAGCCCAACAGGAATCTCTGGAAACACCATATATTTT. Translated: CASSPTGISGNTIYF.

The chain carries TRBV30 and TRBJ2-1; weak D call: TRBD2 (6 bases). Trimming pared 1 base from V and 4 bases from J, leaving 11 bases between. This CDR3 spans 14 amino acids. Germline V gene sequence: CDR1 GTSNPN, CDR2 SVGIG (reference sequence). This chain's CDR3 is CAWSARGSYNEQFF. CDR3 in DNA: TGTGCCTGGAGTGCCCGGGGGTCGTACAATGAGCAGTTCTTC. Full variable domain (remainder filled in from reference TRBV30 and TRBJ2-1): SQTIHQWPATLVQPVGSPLSLECTVEGTSNPNLYWYRQAAGRGLQLLFYSVGIGQISSEVPQNLSASRPQDRQFILSSKKLLLSDSGFYLCAWSARGSYNEQFFGPGTRLTVL.

This rearrangement joins TRBV2 to TRBJ1-2, with TRBD1 as a possible D gene (6 bases). This CDR3 spans 14 amino acids. V was trimmed by 3 bases and J by 3 bases, leaving 11 bases between them. Germline CDR1 is SNHLY and CDR2 is FYNNEI. The CDR3 sequence: CASSEVTGDYGYTF. CDR3 sequence (DNA): TGTGCCAGCAGTGAGGTGACAGGAGACTATGGCTACACCTTC.

This clone was seen just once. This sequence joins TRBV19 and TRBJ2-7; 9 bases agree with TRBD1. Germline trimming cut 8 bases from V and 0 bases from J; bases unmatched to any gene: 29. The CDR3 sequence is 22 residues long. Germline loops: CDR1 LNHDA, CDR2 SQIVND (reference sequence). This CDR3 reads CASHFPTRTRDREPLLSYEQYF. For the CDR3, the DNA is TGTGCCAGTCACTTCCCTACGCGAACCCGGGACAGGGAACCTCTCCTCTCCTACGAGCAGTACTTC.

This chain uses TRBV15 with TRBJ1-4; D uncertain. Trimming removed 0 bases from V and 0 bases from J, with 14 bases in between. CDR3 size: 18 residues. In germline, CDR1 is LNHNV, CDR2 YYDKDF (reference sequence). This CDR3 reads CATSRDTGGSATNEKLFF. As DNA, the CDR3 is TGTGCCACCAGCAGAGATACTGGCGGGAGTGCAACTAATGAAAAACTGTTTTTT.

This clone was seen a handful of times. The rearrangement links TRBV2 to TRBJ2-1, with 7 bases matching TRBD2. Germline V gene data show CDR1 as SNHLY and CDR2 as FYNNEI. The CDR3 loop spans 13 amino acids. Losses at the gene ends were 6 bases for V and 5 bases for J; bases not matched to a gene: 4. The CDR3 nucleotides are TGTGCCAGCAGCTGGGAGGGGAACAATGAGCAGTTCTTC. Translated: CASSWEGNNEQFF.

The V gene is TRBV6-1, the J gene TRBJ2-4, with 8 bases that match TRBD1. Germline V gene data show CDR1 as MNHNS and CDR2 as SASEGT. CDR3 length: 16 residues. V was clipped by 4 bases and J by 0 bases; unmatched bases: 5. The CDR3 is CASSGWTGIAKNIQYF. As DNA, the CDR3 is TGTGCCAGCAGTGGATGGACAGGGATAGCCAAAAACATTCAGTACTTC.

The chain couples TRBV2 to TRBJ1-5; perhaps TRBD1 as D (6 bases). The CDR3 is made up of 14 amino acids. Germline lookup yields CDR1 SNHLY and CDR2 FYNNEI. The V and J ends lost 4 bases and 3 bases respectively, with 10 bases between them. The chain's CDR3 is CASSVGQPNQPQHF. CDR3 coding DNA: TGTGCCAGCAGTGTTGGACAGCCCAATCAGCCCCAGCATTTT.

The gene calls are TRBV18 and TRBJ2-2; D might be TRBD2 (5 bases). With 4 bases removed from V and 6 bases from J, the gap between germline ends came to 24 bases. CDR3 length: 18 amino acids. The germline CDR1 and CDR2 sequences are KGHSH and LQKENI. This chain's CDR3 is CASSLAAADSFGAGELFF. The CDR3 region has the DNA TGTGCCAGCTCACTAGCCGCCGCCGATTCCTTCGGGGCCGGGGAGCTGTTTTTT.

V is TRBV29-1 and J is TRBJ2-7; TRBD1 matches at 8 bases. The length of the CDR3 is 13 residues. V lost 1 base and J lost 5; bases outside the gene matches: 4. CDR1 and CDR2 from the germline V gene are SQVTM and ANQGSEA. CDR3 nucleotide sequence: TGCAGCGTTGAAGGGACAGGGACCCACGAGCAGTACTTC. This gives the protein CSVEGTGTHEQYF.

The chain carries TRBV11-2 and TRBJ2-2; the D gene is possibly TRBD1 (6 bases). CDR3 length equals 15 residues. Germline V gene sequence: CDR1 SGHAT, CDR2 FQNNGV. The germline V and J ends were trimmed by 10 bases and 4 bases, with 19 bases remaining between them. CDR3 loop: CATKSTRGGTGELFF. CDR3 sequence (DNA): TGTGCCACCAAAAGCACCAGGGGCGGCACCGGGGAGCTGTTTTTT.

The rearrangement uses TRBV15 and TRBJ1-1; 7 bases line up with TRBD1. V shed 3 bases, J shed 1 base, and the junction held 5 bases outside the gene matches. Germline V gives CDR1 LNHNV, CDR2 YYDKDF (reference sequence). The CDR3 runs 15 residues. DNA of the CDR3: TGTGCCACCAGCAGCCAAACAGGGGAGAACACTGAAGCTTTCTTT. Amino acid sequence: CATSSQTGENTEAFF.

The count of this clone is one. The chain uses TRBV4-1 and TRBJ1-6; D is possibly TRBD1 (5 bases). CDR1 and CDR2 from the germline V gene are MGHRA and YSYEKL. CDR3 length: 16 amino acids. The V and J ends lost 5 bases and 7 bases respectively, with 18 bases between them. The CDR3 coding sequence is TGCGCCAGCAGCACCCCCTTCGGCGGGGGGAATTCACCCCTCCACTTT. Its translation: CASSTPFGGGNSPLHF.

The chain employs TRBV19 and TRBJ1-3; a possible D gene is TRBD1 (5 bases). The CDR3 is 16 amino acids. Per the germline V gene, CDR1 is LNHDA and CDR2 is SQIVND (reference sequence). Trimming took 3 bases from V and 0 from J, leaving 12 bases between them. The CDR3 DNA reads as TGTGCCAGTAGTATCCAAGGGGCCTCCTCTGGAAACACCATATATTTT. Translated: CASSIQGASSGNTIYF.

The chain joins TRBV2 to TRBJ1-1; a possible D gene is TRBD1 (5 bases). The germline V gene has CDR1 SNHLY and CDR2 FYNNEI. V lost 7 bases and J 2 bases, leaving 11 bases between the germline ends. The CDR3 runs 13 residues. The DNA for the CDR3 is TGTGCCAGCATTAAGGGGTTAAACACTGAAGCTTTCTTT. Its protein is CASIKGLNTEAFF.

This rearrangement joins TRBV10-3 to TRBJ2-7, with no clear D. CDR1 ENHRY and CDR2 SYGVKD come from the germline V gene. The V and J ends lost 0 bases and 5 bases respectively, with 11 bases between them. CDR3 length equals 14 residues. The CDR3 bases are TGTGCCATCAGTGAGTCAACCGGTCTCGACGAGCAGTACTTC. Its translation is CAISESTGLDEQYF.

This chain joins TRBV4-2 and TRBJ2-3, with 8 bases aligning to TRBD2. There are 17 residues in the CDR3. The junction had 6 bases not matched to a gene; V was cut back by 0 bases and J by 1 base. CDR1 and CDR2 (germline): LGHNA, YNFKEQ. The CDR3 is CASSQESVREGTDTQYF. The CDR3 DNA follows: TGTGCCAGCAGCCAAGAATCGGTGCGGGAGGGCACAGATACGCAGTATTTT.

Remarks on this clone: Other DNA sequences in the same sample also yield this CDR3. V and J are TRBV30 and TRBJ1-2; D is perhaps TRBD1 (6 bases). The germline V and J ends were trimmed by 2 bases and 4 bases, with 11 bases remaining between them. The CDR3 has 13 residues. Per the germline V gene, CDR1 is GTSNPN and CDR2 is SVGIG (reference sequence). The CDR3 region has the DNA TGTGCCTGGAGTAGAGACAGGCCCTATGGCTACACCTTC. This gives the protein CAWSRDRPYGYTF.

The chain links TRBV6-1 to TRBJ1-6; D not certain. The V gene lost 9 bases and the J gene lost 5 bases, with 5 bases spanning the gap. Germline-derived CDR1 and CDR2 are MNHNS and SASEGT. The CDR3 runs to 11 residues. CDR3 sequence (DNA): TGTGCCAGTCAGGATAATTCACCCCTCCACTTT. This encodes CASQDNSPLHF.

The chain links TRBV6-1 to TRBJ1-2; 8 bases are shared with TRBD1. The CDR3 totals 15 residues. CDR1 and CDR2 (germline): MNHNS, SASEGT. The V gene end was trimmed by 3 bases and the J gene end by 1 base; junction bases not matched to a gene: 4. CDR3 sequence: CASSDRQGLNYGYTF. As DNA, the CDR3 is TGTGCCAGCAGTGATCGACAGGGGCTTAACTATGGCTACACCTTC.